A selection of T cell receptor beta chains follows, all from one sample in a study of cytomegalovirus exposure and HLA in healthy donors. Sequencing was performed with immunoSEQ multiplex PCR; in TCRdb, only in-frame clones are kept and a portion is missing. The top ten hold 1.5% of the sample, which has 150,000 to 250,000 clones, 79% seen once. The sequencing sample was made of PBMCs. All receptors derive from a girl aged 5-17 years in good health and CMV-seropositive. CDR3s include the opening cysteine and the closing phenylalanine or tryptophan. The order of the fields is clone size, D gene, J gene, V gene, CDR3 protein, CDR3 DNA. The D gene is left open where the match is weak. Clone size is stated in some rows and not others, as once, few, many or a class when expanded.

once | - | TRBJ2-7 | TRBV5-4 | CASTSEGRFYEQYF | TGTGCCAGCACCTCTGAAGGGAGATTTTACGAGCAGTACTTC
- | TRBD2 | TRBJ2-1 | TRBV7-2 | CASSLDGGAFEQFF | TGTGCCAGCAGCTTAGACGGGGGGGCCTTTGAGCAGTTCTTC
- | TRBD2 | TRBJ2-3 | TRBV27 | CASSLGLAGGGWTDTQYF | TGTGCCAGCAGTTTGGGGCTAGCGGGGGGTGGGTGGACAGATACGCAGTATTTT
few | - | TRBJ2-7 | TRBV11-2 | CASSLDRPGVGEQYF | TGTGCCAGCAGCTTAGATAGGCCGGGGGTGGGCGAGCAGTACTTC
- | TRBD2 | TRBJ2-3 | TRBV19 | CASSMGLAGRADTQYF | TGTGCCAGTAGTATGGGACTAGCGGGGAGGGCAGATACGCAGTATTTT
- | - | TRBJ1-2 | TRBV27 | CASSFRGRGNGYTF | TGTGCCAGCAGTTTCCGCGGAAGGGGGAATGGCTACACCTTC
- | TRBD1 | TRBJ1-1 | TRBV9 | CASSPLGQGETEAFF | TGTGCCAGCAGCCCCCTTGGACAGGGGGAGACTGAAGCTTTCTTT
- | - | TRBJ1-3 | TRBV21-1 | CASSRLTQGASGNTIYF | TGTGCCAGCAGCAGATTGACACAGGGGGCGTCTGGAAACACCATATATTTT
- | - | TRBJ1-3 | TRBV5-1 | CASSLGASSGNTIYF | TGCGCCAGCAGCTTGGGGGCCAGCTCTGGAAACACCATATATTTT
once | - | TRBJ2-7 | TRBV14 | CASSDSRGASWQYF | TGTGCCAGCAGCGACAGCAGGGGGGCTTCCTGGCAGTACTTC
- | TRBD2 | TRBJ2-3 | TRBV6-4 | CASSDSSGGGTDTQYF | TGTGCCAGCAGTGACAGTAGCGGGGGCGGAACAGATACGCAGTATTTT
few | - | TRBJ2-7 | TRBV16 | CASSLDRSTHYEQYF | TGTGCCAGCAGCCTCGACAGGAGTACCCACTACGAGCAGTACTTC
- | TRBD2 | TRBJ2-7 | TRBV4-3 | CASSPAGLAGGFYEQYF | TGCGCCAGCAGTCCAGCGGGACTAGCGGGGGGTTTTTACGAGCAGTACTTC
- | TRBD1 | TRBJ2-5 | TRBV5-1 | CASSLIGGFETQYF | TGCGCCAGCAGCTTGATAGGGGGCTTCGAGACCCAGTACTTC
- | - | TRBJ1-6 | TRBV14 | CASSPRRGNSPLHF | TGTGCCAGCAGCCCCAGGCGGGGGAATTCACCCCTCCACTTT
- | - | TRBJ2-7 | TRBV5-6 | CASSLVQSFYEQYF | TGTGCCAGCAGCTTGGTACAATCTTTCTACGAGCAGTACTTC
- | - | TRBJ1-1 | TRBV4-1 | CASSRQGRDTEAFF | TGCGCCAGCAGCCGGCAGGGCCGGGACACTGAAGCTTTCTTT
- | - | TRBJ2-3 | TRBV7-2 | CASSPRRGDTQYF | TGTGCCAGCAGCCCCCGTCGGGGAGATACGCAGTATTTT
once | TRBD1 | TRBJ1-5 | TRBV6-4 | CASSRQGGQPQHF | TGTGCCAGCAGTCGACAGGGAGGACAGCCCCAGCATTTT
few | - | TRBJ2-7 | TRBV13 | CASSLGAMTYEQYF | TGTGCCAGCAGCTTAGGGGCCATGACCTACGAGCAGTACTTC
- | - | TRBJ2-3 | TRBV7-9 | CASSLGGVETDTQYF | TGTGCCAGCAGCTTAGGAGGAGTCGAAACAGATACGCAGTATTTT
- | TRBD1 | TRBJ1-5 | TRBV7-2 | CASSPQGAGQPQHF | TGTGCCAGCAGCCCACAGGGGGCGGGACAGCCCCAGCATTTT
- | TRBD1 | TRBJ1-1 | TRBV19 | CASSSQTGANTEAFF | TGTGCCAGTAGTTCACAGACAGGGGCGAACACTGAAGCTTTCTTT
- | - | TRBJ2-7 | TRBV6-5 | CASSYSGRQVTYEQYF | TGTGCCAGCAGTTACTCAGGCCGACAGGTGACTTATGAGCAGTACTTC
- | TRBD2 | TRBJ2-1 | TRBV2 | CASSGTSGGSGGGEQFF | TGTGCCAGCAGTGGGACTAGCGGGGGGTCCGGTGGTGGGGAGCAGTTCTTC
- | TRBD2 | TRBJ2-7 | TRBV10-3 | CASAGDTYEQYF | TGTGCTTCGGCGGGGGATACCTACGAGCAGTACTTC
- | - | TRBJ2-7 | TRBV11-2 | CASSLSPGSYEQYF | TGTGCCAGCAGCTTGTCTCCCGGCTCCTACGAGCAGTACTTC
- | TRBD1 | TRBJ1-2 | TRBV27 | CASSRGQGFGYTF | TGTGCCAGCAGTCGCGGACAGGGGTTTGGCTACACCTTC
- | - | TRBJ2-7 | TRBV4-3 | CASSQVGSGSYEQYF | TGCGCCAGCAGCCAAGTTGGGTCCGGGTCCTACGAGCAGTACTTC
few | - | TRBJ1-2 | TRBV7-4 | CASSSRTGFYGYTF | TGTGCCAGCAGCTCCCGGACGGGGTTCTATGGCTACACCTTC
once | - | TRBJ1-1 | TRBV11-2 | CASSLAGGGGRWAFF | TGTGCCAGCAGCTTAGCCGGAGGCGGGGGACGGTGGGCTTTCTTT
- | - | TRBJ2-3 | TRBV6-6 | CASGLRDTQYF | TGTGCCAGCGGTTTGAGAGATACGCAGTATTTT
- | - | TRBJ2-5 | TRBV7-2 | CATRRETGSRETQYF | TGTGCCACCCGCCGGGAGACGGGTAGCAGAGAGACCCAGTACTTC
- | TRBD1 | TRBJ2-3 | TRBV5-1 | CASSLAGTGDSYTQYF | TGCGCCAGCAGCTTGGCCGGGACAGGGGACTCTTATACGCAGTATTTT
- | TRBD1 | TRBJ1-2 | TRBV29-1 | CSGYHPPNPDRDEGYTF | TGCAGCGGATACCACCCACCCAACCCCGACAGGGATGAGGGCTACACCTTC
- | TRBD2 | TRBJ2-1 | TRBV5-4 | CASRLAGGPYNEQFF | TGTGCCAGCAGACTAGCGGGGGGCCCCTACAATGAGCAGTTCTTC
- | - | TRBJ2-3 | TRBV19 | CASRTGSTDTQYF | TGTGCCAGTAGAACGGGGAGCACAGATACGCAGTATTTT
- | TRBD2 | TRBJ2-7 | TRBV18 | CASSPRGGPLYEQYF | TGTGCCAGCTCACCGCGGGGGGGCCCCCTATACGAGCAGTACTTC